The 23 T cell receptor beta chains below all came from one sample that was sequenced in a study of a mutant IDH1 vaccine in newly diagnosed glioma (dated by TCRdb to the early 2020s). To prepare the library, the immunoSEQ multiplex PCR assay was applied. This immuneACCESS table, as held by TCRdb, lists in-frame sequences with V and J called but not all clones. Of the missing ones, under half trace to an unresolved V gene in checked studies; the others have no known cause. The sample records roughly 34,000 clones, around 60% of which are singletons. 11% of the sample comes from the top ten. Their antigens are not known. This specimen's time point label, interpreted: week 5, during vaccination. Each vaccine dose, consisting of 300 ug of a 20-mer mutant IDH1 peptide in Montanide, was administered subcutaneously with topical imiquimod. The material sequenced was PBMCs, taken from a glioma patient whose treatment included an IDH1 peptide vaccine. The receptors here all came from a woman under 30 with glioma.

This clone is judged medium-sized (0.01 to 0.1%). The chain uses TRBV7-9 and TRBJ1-1; D unresolved. Germline-derived CDR1 and CDR2 are SEHNR and FQNEAQ (reference sequence). The CDR3 runs to 15 residues. The V end was cut by 5 bases, the J end by 3 bases, with 16 bases between. As DNA, the CDR3 is TGTGCCAGCAGCCCCTGGGGAGGGTCAGACACTGAAGCTTTCTTT. It specifies CASSPWGGSDTEAFF.

This clone was counted between two and nine times. As DNA, the CDR3 is TGTGCCAGCAGCCGAACCCTAGGGGGGGGCGCCGGTAATGAGCAGTTCTTC. It codes for CASSRTLGGGAGNEQFF. The rearrangement joins TRBV27 to TRBJ2-1, with D tentatively TRBD2 (7 bases). This CDR3 is 17 amino acids long. From germline, CDR1 is MNHEY and CDR2 SMNVEV (reference sequence). The germline V and J ends were trimmed by 6 bases and 7 bases, with 25 bases remaining between them.

The chain employs TRBV7-8 and TRBJ2-2; D gene unclear. V lost 2 bases, J lost 4 bases, and 8 bases lay in between. The CDR3 consists of 14 residues. Germline CDR1 reads SGHVS; CDR2 reads FQNEAQ. DNA for the CDR3: TGTGCCAGCAGCTTATTAAGCTCCACCGGGGAGCTGTTTTTT. Protein product: CASSLLSSTGELFF. Drawing the rest from reference TRBV7-8 and TRBJ2-2, the complete variable domain is GAGVSQSPRYKVAKRGQDVALRCDPISGHVSLFWYQQALGQGPEFLTYFQNEAQLDKSGLPSDRFFAERPEGSVSTLKIQRTQQEDSAVYLCASSLLSSTGELFFGEGSRLTVL.

CDR3 in DNA: TGTGCCAGTAATGTCGGGGGCTCGGCTGAAGCTTTCTTT. This translates into CASNVGGSAEAFF. This chain links TRBV19 with TRBJ1-1, with D possibly matching TRBD1 (6 bases). Germline CDR1 reads LNHDA; CDR2 reads SQIVND (reference sequence). Trimming left V 7 bases short and J 6 bases short, with 15 bases between. This CDR3 comprises 13 residues.

This clone was recorded once. CDR3 amino acids: CASSDPTGGNEQFF. The CDR3 nucleotides read TGTGCCAGCAGTGACCCCACAGGGGGCAATGAGCAGTTCTTC. The V and J genes are TRBV6-4 and TRBJ2-1, with 8 bases aligning to TRBD1. With V trimmed by 2 bases and J by 6 bases, 3 bases remained unmatched. This CDR3 is built from 14 residues. CDR1 is MRHNA, CDR2 SNTAGT, per germline.

The CDR3 loop is CASSRRPESSYEQYF. In DNA, the CDR3 is TGTGCCAGCAGCCGCCGACCGGAAAGCTCCTACGAGCAGTACTTC. The chain is built from TRBV5-6 and TRBJ2-7; D ambiguous. Germline V CDR1 and CDR2: SGHDT, YYEEEE. V lost 4 bases, J lost 0 bases, and 14 bases lay in between. The CDR3 is made up of 15 amino acids.

As for this clone: A read error may account for a junction end that differs from germline. The chain recombines TRBV7-7 with TRBJ2-3; D gene uncertain. The CDR3 length is 14 residues. Germline values: CDR1 SSHAT, CDR2 FNYEAQ (reference sequence). CDR3 bases: TGTGCTAGCAGCTTCGGGCTGGGGACAGATACGCAGTATTTT. Amino acids: CASSFGLGTDTQYF.

The chain combines TRBV2 with TRBJ2-5; 16 nucleotides line up with TRBD2. Germline CDR1 and CDR2: SNHLY and FYNNEI. The CDR3 contains 18 residues. V shed 8 bases and J 5 bases; nucleotides not matched to a gene: 14. CDR3 in DNA: TGTGCCAGCGGAACGTCGGGGACTAGCGGGAGGGATAAGGAGACCCAGTACTTC. It encodes CASGTSGTSGRDKETQYF.

The chain combines TRBV18 with TRBJ2-7; 8 positions agree with TRBD1. The germline V gene encodes CDR1 KGHSH and CDR2 LQKENI. The trim removed 6 bases at V and 0 bases at J, leaving 4 bases unmatched. This CDR3 spans 14 amino acids. This chain's CDR3 is CASSVTGGSYEQYF. In nucleotides, the CDR3 is TGTGCCAGCTCCGTTACAGGGGGCTCCTACGAGCAGTACTTC.

The chain recombines TRBV6-1 with TRBJ2-7, with TRBD1 matching over 7 bases. The V and J ends lost 6 bases and 4 bases, in that order; junction bases with no gene match: 9. Germline V lookup: CDR1 MNHNS, CDR2 SASEGT. The CDR3 totals 14 residues. The CDR3 coding sequence is TGTGCCAGCAGGGCCTCGGGACAGCTGTACGAGCAGTACTTC. Translating it yields CASRASGQLYEQYF.

The rearrangement joins TRBV11-3 to TRBJ1-1; 8 bases line up with TRBD1. This CDR3 spans 18 amino acids. The V segment lost 1 base and the J segment 5 bases; nucleotides outside the gene matches: 15. Germline-derived CDR1 and CDR2 are SGHNT and YENEEA. The CDR3 loop reads CASSLGVGAGGAGTEAFF. CDR3 sequence (DNA): TGTGCCAGCAGCTTAGGCGTAGGCGCAGGGGGCGCGGGGACTGAAGCTTTCTTT.

This chain uses TRBV10-3 with TRBJ2-1, with a tentative D call TRBD1 (6 bases). Germline CDR1 and CDR2: ENHRY and SYGVKD. The ends were cut back, 6 bases at V and 8 bases at J, with 17 bases in the middle. The CDR3 has 14 residues. CDR3 in DNA: TGTGCCATCAGGGCCCAGGGGCTTATGGATGAGCAGTTCTTC. This codes for CAIRAQGLMDEQFF.

The chain joins TRBV9 to TRBJ2-2; possibly TRBD1 for D (6 bases). This CDR3 contains 17 residues. Deletions cut 4 bases from V and 3 bases from J, with 19 bases between. From germline, CDR1 is SGDLS and CDR2 YYNGEE. The CDR3 DNA is TGTGCCAGCAGCCTCCAGCGTGCGACAGGAGACACCGGGGAGCTGTTTTTT. Amino acids: CASSLQRATGDTGELFF. Looking up the rest from reference TRBV9 and TRBJ2-2 gives the full variable domain: DSGVTQTPKHLITATGQRVTLRCSPRSGDLSVYWYQQSLDQGLQFLIQYYNGEERAKGNILERFSAQQFPDLHSELNLSSLELGDSALYFCASSLQRATGDTGELFFGEGSRLTVL.

This clone came up a few times. The chain carries TRBV5-6 and TRBJ1-4, with unresolved D. This CDR3 comprises 13 residues. The V gene lost 4 bases and the J gene lost 6 bases, with 10 bases spanning the gap. Per germline, CDR1 SGHDT and CDR2 YYEEEE. The CDR3 region has the DNA TGTGCCAGCAGCCCCAATGAACATGAAAAACTGTTTTTT. Translating it yields CASSPNEHEKLFF. The variable domain in full, with the rest retrieved from reference TRBV5-6 and TRBJ1-4, is DAGVTQSPTHLIKTRGQQVTLRCSPKSGHDTVSWYQQALGQGPQFIFQYYEEEERQRGNFPDRFSGHQFPNYSSELNVNALLLGDSALYLCASSPNEHEKLFFGSGTQLSVL.

The rearrangement links TRBV10-3 to TRBJ2-7; possibly TRBD2 for D (5 bases). Germline loops: CDR1 ENHRY, CDR2 SYGVKD. The CDR3 is 14 amino acids. The germline V and J ends were trimmed by 6 bases and 2 bases, with 14 bases remaining between them. For the CDR3, the DNA is TGTGCCATCAGCGATGGAGTGAGGGCCTACGAGCAGTACTTC. It yields the protein CAISDGVRAYEQYF.

In this sample, this clone turned up a few times. V is TRBV7-9 and J is TRBJ1-6; D is undetermined. Germline V CDR1 and CDR2: SEHNR, FQNEAQ (reference sequence). CDR3 length equals 13 residues. Trimming stripped 5 bases from V and 10 bases from J, with 12 bases between. CDR3 loop: CASSEAVGSPLHF. In nucleotides, the CDR3 is TGTGCCAGCAGCGAGGCCGTGGGCTCACCCCTCCACTTT.

The chain joins TRBV5-7 to TRBJ1-4; no definite D call. TRBV5-7 is filed as an ORF, its function uncertain. Trimming took off 2 bases at V and 7 bases at J, with 12 bases between the two ends. CDR3 length: 14 amino acids. The CDR3 DNA follows: TGTGCCAGCAGCTTCACAACTCGGGCTGAAAAACTGTTTTTT. This sequence encodes CASSFTTRAEKLFF.

V usage is TRBV13 and J usage is TRBJ1-1; D possibly corresponds to TRBD1 (5 bases). Trimming left V 3 bases short and J 11 bases short, with 16 bases between. The CDR3 totals 13 residues. From germline, CDR1 is PRHDT and CDR2 FYEKMQ (reference sequence). The CDR3 DNA reads as TGTGCCAGCAGCTTGGGGGTGGCGAAGGAGGCTTTCTTT. This codes for CASSLGVAKEAFF.

This clone was seen a few times. This rearrangement joins TRBV15 to TRBJ1-5; TRBD1 matches 9 bases. V lost 0 bases to trimming and J lost 6 bases; unmatched junction nucleotides: 3. The CDR3 has 15 amino acids. Germline-derived CDR1 and CDR2 are LNHNV and YYDKDF (reference sequence). In DNA, the CDR3 is TGTGCCACCAGCAGAGACGGGACAGGGAGTCAGCCCCAGCATTTT. Encoded protein: CATSRDGTGSQPQHF.

The chain has TRBV6-5 and TRBJ2-7; perhaps TRBD1 as D (6 bases). V was cut by 10 bases and J by 3 bases, with 16 bases left in between. The CDR3 length is 13 residues. Germline CDR1 and CDR2: MNHEY and SVGAGI. The CDR3 nucleotides are TGTGCCACCCAGGACAGCAACCTCTACGAGCAGTACTTC. Protein product: CATQDSNLYEQYF.

The chain is built from TRBV6-6 and TRBJ2-5, with a possible D match to TRBD2 (5 bases). With 6 bases removed from V and 4 bases from J, the gap between germline ends came to 9 bases. This CDR3 has 12 residues. Per the germline V gene, CDR1 is MNHNY and CDR2 is SVGAGI (reference sequence). CDR3 sequence: CASSPAGETQYF. DNA of the CDR3: TGTGCCAGCAGCCCGGCGGGAGAGACCCAGTACTTC.

This sequence joins TRBV6-6 and TRBJ1-1, with TRBD1 matching over 8 bases. The CDR3 spans 14 residues. Germline values: CDR1 MNHNY, CDR2 SVGAGI (reference sequence). Trimming took 6 bases from V and 3 from J; bases not matched to a gene: 6. In DNA, the CDR3 is TGTGCCAGCAGAACTGGACAGGGAGACACTGAAGCTTTCTTT. Its translation is CASRTGQGDTEAFF.

The genes are TRBV4-3 and TRBJ2-3, with TRBD2 matching over 14 bases. The CDR3 length is 19 residues. CDR1 and CDR2 (germline): LGHNA, YSLEER. Unmatched junction bases numbered 10, after V lost 4 bases and J lost 1 base. This CDR3 is CASSRGTSGSRTRTDTQYF. CDR3 sequence (DNA): TGCGCCAGCAGCCGAGGGACTAGCGGGAGCCGAACCCGCACAGATACGCAGTATTTT.